The source of this T cell receptor (beta chain) is a study of T cell repertoires in cytomegalovirus infection. General study findings and limits: CMV carriers with the relevant HLA were identified by cumulative public TCR beta family frequency. The ex vivo response was dominated by HLA-C-restricted CMV-specific TCR beta clonotypes.

V was clipped by 7 bases and J by 3 bases; unmatched bases: 5. The CDR3 extends over 13 amino acids. This clonotype has a handful of counts. What it binds is unknown. Each CDR3 protein is one row after TCRdb ran MiXCR on the reads. In the table there are around 200,000 distinct CDR3 sequences, 35% to 40% of which are singletons. The genes are TRBV12-3 or TRBV12-4 and TRBJ1-1; 7 bases are a match to TRBD1. This specimen was CD8+ T cells from cultured PBMCs, taken from culture after CMV antigen stimulation. The receptor's source is a human donor in good health (CMV status not recorded). Some clones in this sample may be carry-over from other donors' samples. CDR3 sequence: CASNPTGYTEAFF. CDR3 in DNA: TGTGCCAGCAATCCGACAGGGTACACTGAAGCTTTCTTT.